This T cell receptor (beta chain) derives from a study of regulatory T cells in long-lasting Graves disease. Study-level findings and limits: Study of thyroid tissue was not done, with only peripheral blood studied.

Germline V gene sequence: CDR1 SGHAT, CDR2 FQNNGV. V gave up 1 base and J gave up 6 bases; unmatched junction bases: 8. This CDR3 has 15 amino acids. Ten or more counts support this clonotype. Antigen unknown. HTBI primers from iRepertoire and Arm-PCR of CDR3 regions yielded the TCR beta libraries. Each CDR3 protein gets one entry after TCRdb re-called the multiplex PCR reads with MiXCR. The sample has about 460,000 distinct CDR3 sequences; around 13% are singletons. This sample's time point: newly diagnosed GD, antithyroid drugs for less than 3 months. The TCR library was made from RNA extracted from PBMCs. The data also belong to a second study, concerning T cells in Graves' hyperthyroidism and ophthalmopathy.

The rearrangement links TRBV11-2 to TRBJ2-7; TRBD2 agrees at 8 bases. The sequence was collected from a woman in her forties or fifties with Graves disease. The sample in question was peripheral blood mononuclear cells (PBMCs), obtained at new diagnosis, from a patient treated with antithyroid drugs. CDR3 amino acids: CASSLVSTSGFEQYF. The CDR3 DNA reads TGTGCCAGCAGCTTAGTTAGTACTAGCGGTTTCGAGCAGTACTTC.